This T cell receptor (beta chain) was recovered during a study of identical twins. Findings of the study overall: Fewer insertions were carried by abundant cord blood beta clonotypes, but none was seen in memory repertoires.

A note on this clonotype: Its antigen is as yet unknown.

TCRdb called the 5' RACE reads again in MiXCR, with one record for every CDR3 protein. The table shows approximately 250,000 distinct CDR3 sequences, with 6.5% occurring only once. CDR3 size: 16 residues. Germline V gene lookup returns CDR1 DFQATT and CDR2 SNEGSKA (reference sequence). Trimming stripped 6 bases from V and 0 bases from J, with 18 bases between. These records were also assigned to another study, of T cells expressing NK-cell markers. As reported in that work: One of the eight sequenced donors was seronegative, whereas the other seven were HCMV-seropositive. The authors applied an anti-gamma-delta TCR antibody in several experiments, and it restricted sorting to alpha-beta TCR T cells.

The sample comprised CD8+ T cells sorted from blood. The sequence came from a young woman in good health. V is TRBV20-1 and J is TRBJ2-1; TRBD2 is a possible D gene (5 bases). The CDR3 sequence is CSAQDSYLSSYNEQFF. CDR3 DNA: TGCAGTGCCCAGGACTCGTACTTAAGCTCCTACAATGAGCAGTTCTTC.